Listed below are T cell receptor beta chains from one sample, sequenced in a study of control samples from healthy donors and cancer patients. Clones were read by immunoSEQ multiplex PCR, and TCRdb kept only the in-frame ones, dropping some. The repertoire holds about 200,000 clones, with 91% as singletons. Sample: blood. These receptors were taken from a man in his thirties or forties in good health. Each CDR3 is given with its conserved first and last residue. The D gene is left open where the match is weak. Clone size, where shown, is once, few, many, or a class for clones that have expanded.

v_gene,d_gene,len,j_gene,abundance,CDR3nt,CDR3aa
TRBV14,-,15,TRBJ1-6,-,TGTGCCAGCAGCCAAGACCTCATGTCTAATTCACCCCTCCACTTT,CASSQDLMSNSPLHF
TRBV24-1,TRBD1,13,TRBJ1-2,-,TGTGCCACCAGTGATTCAGGGGGCTGGGGCTACACCTTC,CATSDSGGWGYTF
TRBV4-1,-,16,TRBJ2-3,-,TGCGCCAGCAGGGAGGTGGGGGGCCCAGGACCAGATACGCAGTATTTT,CASREVGGPGPDTQYF
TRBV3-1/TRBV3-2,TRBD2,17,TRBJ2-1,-,TGTGCCAGCAGCCAAGGAGCCGGGTCTAGCGGGGGCAATGAGCAGTTCTTC,CASSQGAGSSGGNEQFF
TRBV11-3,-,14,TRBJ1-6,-,TGTGCCAGCAGCACGGGACAACCGAATTCACCCCTCCACTTT,CASSTGQPNSPLHF
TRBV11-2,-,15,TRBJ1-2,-,TGTGCCAGCAGCTTAGATCCAGGGGTTGGCTATGGCTACACCTTC,CASSLDPGVGYGYTF
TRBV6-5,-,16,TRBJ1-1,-,TGTGCCAGCAGTTACTCGAGTGGCAGTATCAACACTGAAGCTTTCTTT,CASSYSSGSINTEAFF
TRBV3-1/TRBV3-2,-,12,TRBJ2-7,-,TGTGCCAGCAGCCTAAGGTGGGGCGAGCAGTACTTC,CASSLRWGEQYF
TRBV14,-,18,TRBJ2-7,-,TGTGCCAGCAGCCACCTTCATAGTTCGCCTCATCCAACCTACGAGCAGTACTTC,CASSHLHSSPHPTYEQYF
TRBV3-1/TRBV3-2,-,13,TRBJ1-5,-,TGTGCCAGCAGCCAAGGGGGGGGCCAGCCCCAGCATTTT,CASSQGGGQPQHF
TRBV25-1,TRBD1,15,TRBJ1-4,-,TGTGCCAGCAGTAGCCGGACAGGGGCTAATGAAAAACTGTTTTTT,CASSSRTGANEKLFF
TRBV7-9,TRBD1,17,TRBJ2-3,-,TGTGCCAGCAGCTTACCCGCCCGGACAGGGGGCACAGATACGCAGTATTTT,CASSLPARTGGTDTQYF
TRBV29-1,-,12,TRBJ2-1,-,TGCAGCGTTGGGCAGGGTCGGAATGAGCAGTTCTTC,CSVGQGRNEQFF
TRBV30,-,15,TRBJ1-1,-,TGTGCCTGGAGTGCCCTGGGACAATCGAACACTGAAGCTTTCTTT,CAWSALGQSNTEAFF
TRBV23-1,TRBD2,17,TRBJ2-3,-,TGCGCCAGCAGTCAACCGGGTATTAGCGGGAGTTCAGATACGCAGTATTTT,CASSQPGISGSSDTQYF
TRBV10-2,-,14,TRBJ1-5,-,TGCGCCAGCAGTGTACAGGTGTCCAATCAGCCCCAGCATTTT,CASSVQVSNQPQHF
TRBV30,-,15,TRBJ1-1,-,TGTGCCTGGAGACGGGCCGGAACCATTCACACTGAAGCTTTCTTT,CAWRRAGTIHTEAFF
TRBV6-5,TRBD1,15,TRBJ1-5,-,TGTGCCAGCAGTAAGACGACAGGGCCCAATCAGCCCCAGCATTTT,CASSKTTGPNQPQHF
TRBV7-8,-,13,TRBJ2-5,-,TGTGCCAGCACCCACAGGCGAGGGGAGACCCAGTACTTC,CASTHRRGETQYF
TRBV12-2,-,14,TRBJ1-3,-,TGTGCAAGTCGCTTAAGTGGTTCTGGAAACACCATATATTTT,CASRLSGSGNTIYF
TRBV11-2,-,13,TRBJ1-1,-,TGTGCCAGCAGCGAAACAGGGCACCCTGAAGCTTTCTTT,CASSETGHPEAFF
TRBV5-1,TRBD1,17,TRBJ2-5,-,TGCGCCAGCAGCTTGGCCATAGCAGGGGGCTGGTCGGAGACCCAGTACTTC,CASSLAIAGGWSETQYF
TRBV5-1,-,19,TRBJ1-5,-,TGCGCCAGCAGCTTGTGGGCACTTTCATCCAGGGAAACCAATCAGCCCCAGCATTTT,CASSLWALSSRETNQPQHF
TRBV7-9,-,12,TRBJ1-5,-,TGTGCCAGCAGCTTAGGTTCTGAGCCCCAGCATTTT,CASSLGSEPQHF
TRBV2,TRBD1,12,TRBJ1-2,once,TGTGCCAGCAAAGGGGGCTTGTATGGCTACACCTTC,CASKGGLYGYTF
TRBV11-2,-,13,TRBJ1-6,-,TGTGCCAGCAGCTTAGTTTCGACTTCACCCCTCCACTTT,CASSLVSTSPLHF
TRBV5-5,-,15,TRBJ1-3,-,TGTGCCAGCAGCGATACCCGGACAGCTGGAAACACCATATATTTT,CASSDTRTAGNTIYF
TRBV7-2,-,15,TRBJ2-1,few,TGTGCCAGCAGCTTAGTAAGGGGCTTTATGGATGAGCAGTTCTTC,CASSLVRGFMDEQFF
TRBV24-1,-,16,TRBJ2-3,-,TGTGCCACCAGTGATCCCGGGGGGCCGAGCACAGATACGCAGTATTTT,CATSDPGGPSTDTQYF
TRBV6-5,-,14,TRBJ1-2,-,TGTGCCAGCAGTTACTCGGGAGGGACCTATGGCTACACCTTC,CASSYSGGTYGYTF
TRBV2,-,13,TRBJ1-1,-,TGTGCCAGCAGTGATTTAGTACAGGGTAGCGCTTTCTTT,CASSDLVQGSAFF
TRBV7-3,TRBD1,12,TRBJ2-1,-,TGTGCCAGCAGTAGGGACAGGGGGCAGCAGTTCTTC,CASSRDRGQQFF
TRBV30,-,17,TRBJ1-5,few,TGTGCCTGGAGTAGGCGCCAGGGGTCGGGGGGGGAGCAGCCCCAGCATTTT,CAWSRRQGSGGEQPQHF
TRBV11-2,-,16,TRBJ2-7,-,TGTGCCAGCAGCTCAGGGGGCGGGGGGCCATCCTACGAGCAGTACTTC,CASSSGGGGPSYEQYF
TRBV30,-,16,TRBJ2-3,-,TGTGCCTGGAGTGTCGGGACAAGCCTTAGCACAGATACGCAGTATTTT,CAWSVGTSLSTDTQYF
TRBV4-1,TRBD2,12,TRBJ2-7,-,TGCGCCAGCAGCCCATCGGGAGGCGAGCAGTACTTC,CASSPSGGEQYF
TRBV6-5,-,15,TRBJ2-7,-,TGTGCCAGCAGTCCTCAACCCTTGGGGAGATACGAGCAGTACTTC,CASSPQPLGRYEQYF
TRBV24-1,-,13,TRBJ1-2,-,TGTGCCACCAGCCTGGGCCTATATGTGAGCTACACCTTC,CATSLGLYVSYTF
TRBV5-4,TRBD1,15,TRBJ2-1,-,TGTGCCAGCAGCTCCGGGACAGGGGGCTTCAATGAGCAGTTCTTC,CASSSGTGGFNEQFF
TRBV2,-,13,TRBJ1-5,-,TGTGCCAGCATGTGGGGGAGCAATCAGCCCCAGCATTTT,CASMWGSNQPQHF
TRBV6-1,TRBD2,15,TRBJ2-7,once,TGTGCCAGCAGTGAAATGACTAGCGGGGGGGCCGAGCAGTACTTC,CASSEMTSGGAEQYF
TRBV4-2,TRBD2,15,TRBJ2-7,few,TGTGCCAGCAGCCGACTCGGGGGGGACTCCTACGAGCAGTACTTC,CASSRLGGDSYEQYF
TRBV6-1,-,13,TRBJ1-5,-,TGTGCCAGCAGTGAAGCCCCGCCGGAGCCCCAGCATTTT,CASSEAPPEPQHF
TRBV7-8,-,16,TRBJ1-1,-,TGTGCCAGCAGCTTAGGAGGTGGCAGGGCCGTTACTGAAGCTTTCTTT,CASSLGGGRAVTEAFF